The 21 T cell receptor beta chains listed next were all sequenced from one sample in a study of T cell changes during pregnancy in multiple sclerosis. Method: immunoSEQ multiplex PCR; TCRdb's copy keeps in-frame clones and lacks some. The table lists tens of thousands of clones, over 90% of them singletons. Sample: peripheral blood, taken in the third trimester of pregnancy. Receptors originate from a female donor with multiple sclerosis, enrolled in a pregnancy study.

The chain combines TRBV10-2 with TRBJ2-5; TRBD1 agrees at 9 bases. The CDR3 has 14 residues. With 1 base clipped from V and 5 bases from J, the junction kept 2 bases outside the gene matches. Germline V gene data show CDR1 as WSHSY and CDR2 as SAAADI. The CDR3 nucleotides read TGCGCCAGCAGTGAGTACAGGGGGCGGGAGACCCAGTACTTC. Its translation is CASSEYRGRETQYF.

V gene TRBV4-1 combines with J gene TRBJ2-7, with D possibly TRBD2 on 6 matching bases. Germline V CDR1 and CDR2: MGHRA, YSYEKL. The CDR3 consists of 11 residues. V was cut by 2 bases and J by 7 bases, with 6 bases left in between. This chain's CDR3 is CASSQSGEQYF. As DNA, the CDR3 is TGCGCCAGCAGCCAAAGCGGGGAGCAGTACTTC.

The chain couples TRBV27 to TRBJ2-7, with TRBD1 matching over 9 bases. Germline-derived CDR1 and CDR2 are MNHEY and SMNVEV (reference sequence). V shed 7 bases and J 5 bases; nucleotides not matched to a gene: 9. This CDR3 spans 14 amino acids. The CDR3 region has the DNA TGTGCCAGCACCCCGGGGACAGGGTTCCACGAGCAGTACTTC. This encodes CASTPGTGFHEQYF.

Only one count was recorded for this clone. The chain is built from TRBV6-5 and TRBJ2-3; 7 nucleotides match TRBD2. There are 14 residues in the CDR3. Trimming removed 8 bases from V and 0 bases from J; junction bases left unmatched: 5. Germline V gene data show CDR1 as MNHEY and CDR2 as SVGAGI. CDR3 DNA sequence: TGTGCCAGCCGGGCGGGAGCTAGCACAGATACGCAGTATTTT. Its translation: CASRAGASTDTQYF.

The CDR3 nucleotides read TGTGCCAGCAGCCCCCCGGGAGTTAATGGAAACACCATATATTTT. This translates into CASSPPGVNGNTIYF. The rearrangement links TRBV7-8 to TRBJ1-3; D is undetermined. Trimming stripped 5 bases from V and 3 bases from J, with 14 bases between. In germline, CDR1 is SGHVS, CDR2 FQNEAQ. The CDR3 contains 15 residues.

The V and J genes are TRBV2 and TRBJ2-5; D might be TRBD1 (7 bases). Germline CDR1 and CDR2: SNHLY and FYNNEI. The V end was cut by 8 bases, the J end by 4 bases, with 11 bases between. This CDR3 is built from 12 residues. The DNA for the CDR3 is TGTGCCAGCCACAGGGGAGGAGAGACCCAGTACTTC. It yields the protein CASHRGGETQYF.

The V call is TRBV6-1, the J call TRBJ2-7, with D possibly TRBD1 on 5 matching bases. The V end lost 7 bases, the J end lost 1 base, and 11 bases lay between the germline ends. The germline CDR1 and CDR2 sequences are MNHNS and SASEGT. The CDR3 is 13 amino acids. The CDR3 protein is CASNSGNSYEQYF. DNA of the CDR3: TGTGCCAGCAATTCAGGGAATTCCTACGAGCAGTACTTC.

This rearrangement joins TRBV13 to TRBJ2-6; tentatively, D is TRBD2 (6 bases). Germline lookup yields CDR1 PRHDT and CDR2 FYEKMQ (reference sequence). The CDR3 has 19 amino acids. Trimming took off 6 bases at V and 2 bases at J, with 23 bases between the two ends. The DNA of the CDR3 is TGTGCCAGCAGGCCTCTCAGGGAGGCCGAGGAGGCTGGGGCCAACGTCCTGACTTTC. As protein: CASRPLREAEEAGANVLTF.

The V and J genes are TRBV6-6 and TRBJ2-2; D is unclear. The CDR3 loop spans 13 amino acids. Germline CDR1 and CDR2: MNHNY and SVGAGI (reference sequence). The V end lost 0 bases, the J end lost 13 bases, and 12 bases lay between the germline ends. The CDR3 loop is CASSYSAGQGLFF. CDR3 nucleotides: TGTGCCAGCAGTTACTCGGCTGGGCAAGGGCTGTTTTTT.

This sequence joins TRBV27 and TRBJ2-7; no firm D call. Trimming left V 4 bases short and J 1 base short, with 11 bases between. Germline values: CDR1 MNHEY, CDR2 SMNVEV (reference sequence). This CDR3 spans 14 amino acids. The CDR3 coding sequence is TGTGCCAGCAGTTACCCGATCGGGTCCTACGAGCAGTACTTC. Protein product: CASSYPIGSYEQYF.

J is TRBJ2-5 and V is TRBV28, with 12 bases identical to TRBD2. The CDR3 consists of 17 residues. V lost 2 bases to trimming and J lost 2 bases; unmatched junction nucleotides: 6. CDR1 and CDR2 from the germline V gene are MDHEN and SYDVKM. This CDR3 is CASSLGASGRVQETQYF. The CDR3 DNA reads TGTGCCAGCAGTTTAGGTGCTAGCGGGAGGGTTCAAGAGACCCAGTACTTC.

V usage is TRBV13 and J usage is TRBJ2-3, with TRBD2 identical over 7 bases. The CDR3 is 16 residues long. V shed 4 bases, J shed 1 base, and the junction held 8 bases outside the gene matches. Germline values: CDR1 PRHDT, CDR2 FYEKMQ (reference sequence). CDR3: CASSSPLAEGTDTQYF. DNA for the CDR3: TGTGCCAGCAGCTCTCCCCTAGCGGAGGGCACAGATACGCAGTATTTT.

This clone has a single count. This chain connects TRBV2 to TRBJ2-7, with TRBD1 identical over 10 bases. After removal of 7 bases from V and 2 bases from J, the junction contained 8 bases not matched to a gene. This CDR3 has 15 residues. Germline V CDR1 and CDR2: SNHLY, FYNNEI. CDR3 sequence reads: CASTVGTGEAYEQYF. Here the CDR3 DNA reads TGTGCCAGCACTGTAGGGACAGGGGAAGCCTACGAGCAGTACTTC.

In this sample, this clone turned up once. The chain joins TRBV5-8 to TRBJ2-5; 7 bases match TRBD2. This CDR3 is 15 amino acids long. Germline CDR1 is SGHTS and CDR2 is YDEGEE. V was pared by 4 bases and J by 0 bases, with 6 bases of the junction left unmatched. CDR3 in amino acids: CASSPPSGDQETQYF. Here the CDR3 DNA reads TGTGCCAGCAGCCCTCCCAGCGGGGACCAAGAGACCCAGTACTTC. The whole variable domain, filled in from reference TRBV5-8 and TRBJ2-5, reads EAGVTQSPTHLIKTRGQQATLRCSPISGHTSVYWYQQALGLGLQFLLWYDEGEERNRGNFPPRFSGRQFPNYSSELNVNALELEDSALYLCASSPPSGDQETQYFGPGTRLLVL.

The chain couples TRBV19 to TRBJ1-5; 7 nucleotides line up with TRBD1. The CDR3 runs to 15 residues. V gave up 5 bases and J gave up 6 bases; unmatched junction bases: 10. Germline values: CDR1 LNHDA, CDR2 SQIVND (reference sequence). CDR3 loop: CASSPTLGGGQPQHF. In nucleotides, the CDR3 is TGTGCCAGTAGTCCTACTCTAGGGGGCGGTCAGCCCCAGCATTTT. The full variable domain, in which reference TRBV19 and TRBJ1-5 provide the parts outside the CDR3, is DGGITQSPKYLFRKEGQNVTLSCEQNLNHDAMYWYRQDPGQGLRLIYYSQIVNDFQKGDIAEGYSVSREKKESFPLTVTSAQKNPTAFYLCASSPTLGGGQPQHFGDGTRLSIL.

This clone was found once. The rearrangement joins TRBV2 to TRBJ2-7; the match to TRBD2 covers 8 bases. CDR1 is SNHLY and CDR2 is FYNNEI in the germline V gene. J lost 3 bases, V lost 2 bases, and 6 bases had no gene match. The length of the CDR3 is 15 residues. The CDR3 here is CASSEFGRALYEQYF. The CDR3 bases are TGTGCCAGCAGTGAATTCGGGAGGGCCCTCTACGAGCAGTACTTC.

The V and J genes are TRBV18 and TRBJ2-3; possibly TRBD2 for D (5 bases). V lost 3 bases to trimming and J lost 1 base, with 14 bases between them. The CDR3 has 16 amino acids. From germline, CDR1 is KGHSH and CDR2 LQKENI. The CDR3, as DNA: TGTGCCAGCTCACCCGGGGAGAGAGTGGGCACAGATACGCAGTATTTT. This encodes CASSPGERVGTDTQYF.

This chain links TRBV2 with TRBJ1-3; D may be TRBD1 (5 bases). Germline CDR1 SNHLY, CDR2 FYNNEI. Trimming took off 6 bases at V and 0 bases at J, with 12 bases between the two ends. The CDR3 is made up of 15 amino acids. The CDR3 loop is CASSRRQISGNTIYF. CDR3 bases: TGTGCCAGCAGCCGCAGACAGATCTCTGGAAACACCATATATTTT.

V is TRBV19 and J is TRBJ1-1; maybe TRBD1 (5 bases). Germline V gene data show CDR1 as LNHDA and CDR2 as SQIVND (reference sequence). The V end was cut by 3 bases, the J end by 0 bases, with 8 bases between. The CDR3 length is 14 residues. CDR3: CASSIGTVNTEAFF. The CDR3 region has the DNA TGTGCCAGTAGTATTGGGACTGTGAACACTGAAGCTTTCTTT. Full variable domain (remainder filled in from reference TRBV19 and TRBJ1-1): DGGITQSPKYLFRKEGQNVTLSCEQNLNHDAMYWYRQDPGQGLRLIYYSQIVNDFQKGDIAEGYSVSREKKESFPLTVTSAQKNPTAFYLCASSIGTVNTEAFFGQGTRLTVV.

The chain uses TRBV5-8 and TRBJ2-1; 11 bases map to TRBD2. Germline loops: CDR1 SGHTS, CDR2 YDEGEE. The V and J ends lost 4 bases and 4 bases, in that order; junction bases with no gene match: 19. The CDR3 extends over 20 amino acids. The CDR3 sequence is CASSPRLAGSGWGWYNEQFF. In nucleotides, the CDR3 is TGTGCCAGCAGCCCGAGACTAGCGGGGTCCGGCTGGGGGTGGTACAATGAGCAGTTCTTC.

The chain recombines TRBV6-1 with TRBJ1-1, with 7 bases lining up with TRBD1. Germline values: CDR1 MNHNS, CDR2 SASEGT. This CDR3 comprises 15 residues. V was pared by 3 bases and J by 1 base, with 5 bases of the junction left unmatched. CDR3 bases: TGTGCCAGCAGTGACCCGGGACAGACGAACACTGAAGCTTTCTTT. Translation: CASSDPGQTNTEAFF.